The table lists the clone carrying this TCR beta chain with a count of one. Study processing details: Reference gene primer amplification in the assay estimated nucleated cell counts. TCRdb keeps only in-frame clones here, not all; method: immunoSEQ multiplex PCR. Clone size and V and J calls were adopted from that table, with D and trimming inferred from the DNA. The sample has about 220,000 clones, just over 85% seen once; the top ten hold 2.2%. This entry is derived from a study of blood T cell repertoires in COVID-19. The overall study: Researchers got acute and convalescent COVID-19 samples from the United States, Italy and Spain. Sources were T cells, B-cell-depleted T cells, or PBMCs; the material itself was cDNA or gDNA.

CDR1 is SGHNT, CDR2 YENEEA, per germline. The CDR3 has 14 residues. V lost 1 base to trimming and J lost 2 bases, with 7 bases between them. The receptor comes from a man aged 25 to 40 who had recovered from COVID-19. The chain uses TRBV11-3 and TRBJ2-3; no definite D call. What was sequenced was peripheral blood. Here the CDR3 DNA reads TGTGCCAGCAGCTTAGGAGCTCCCACAGATACGCAGTATTTT. Encoded protein: CASSLGAPTDTQYF. The variable domain in full, completed from reference TRBV11-3 and TRBJ2-3, reads EAGVVQSPRYKIIEKKQPVAFWCNPISGHNTLYWYLQNLGQGPELLIRYENEEAVDDSQLPKDRFSAERLKGVDSTLKIQPAELGDSAVYLCASSLGAPTDTQYFGPGTRLTVL.